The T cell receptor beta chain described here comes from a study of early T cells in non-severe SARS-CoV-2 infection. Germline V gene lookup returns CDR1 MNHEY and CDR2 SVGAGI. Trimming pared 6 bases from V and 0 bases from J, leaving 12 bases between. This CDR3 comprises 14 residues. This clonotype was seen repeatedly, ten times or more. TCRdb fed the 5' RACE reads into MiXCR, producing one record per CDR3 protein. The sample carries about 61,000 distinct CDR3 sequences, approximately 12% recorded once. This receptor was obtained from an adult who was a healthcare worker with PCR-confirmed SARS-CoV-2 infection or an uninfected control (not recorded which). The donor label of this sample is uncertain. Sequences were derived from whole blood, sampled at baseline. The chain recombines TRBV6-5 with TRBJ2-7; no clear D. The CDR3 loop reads CASSPSDHSYEQYV. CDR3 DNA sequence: TGTGCCAGCAGCCCTTCGGACCACTCCTACGAGCAGTACGTC.